This TCR beta chain was identified in a study of blood T cell repertoires in COVID-19. On the study more broadly: Whether acute or convalescent, the COVID-19 samples came from the United States, Italy and Spain. PBMCs, B-cell-depleted T cells, or T cells provided the cDNA or gDNA that made up the material.

Under the authors' procedure: Quantification of nucleated cells was approximated via reference gene primer amplification. The method was immunoSEQ multiplex PCR; TCRdb's version includes in-frame clones alone and lacks a portion of them. V and J calls plus clone size are reproduced from that table; the DNA served to infer D and trimming. Of roughly 150,000 clones in the sample, more than 75% were seen once. The CDR3 spans 15 residues. Germline CDR1 reads LNHDA; CDR2 reads SQIVND (reference sequence). V was clipped by 6 bases and J by 0 bases, with 11 bases between them. The source of this sequence is a middle-aged man who had recovered from COVID-19. This chain links TRBV19 with TRBJ2-2, with D perhaps matching TRBD2 (6 bases). The sequenced sample was peripheral blood. This CDR3 reads CASSPSSANTGELFF. The CDR3 region has the DNA TGTGCCAGTAGCCCCTCTAGCGCGAACACCGGGGAGCTGTTTTTT. Filled out from reference TRBV19 and TRBJ2-2, the complete variable domain reads DGGITQSPKYLFRKEGQNVTLSCEQNLNHDAMYWYRQDPGQGLRLIYYSQIVNDFQKGDIAEGYSVSREKKESFPLTVTSAQKNPTAFYLCASSPSSANTGELFFGEGSRLTVL.